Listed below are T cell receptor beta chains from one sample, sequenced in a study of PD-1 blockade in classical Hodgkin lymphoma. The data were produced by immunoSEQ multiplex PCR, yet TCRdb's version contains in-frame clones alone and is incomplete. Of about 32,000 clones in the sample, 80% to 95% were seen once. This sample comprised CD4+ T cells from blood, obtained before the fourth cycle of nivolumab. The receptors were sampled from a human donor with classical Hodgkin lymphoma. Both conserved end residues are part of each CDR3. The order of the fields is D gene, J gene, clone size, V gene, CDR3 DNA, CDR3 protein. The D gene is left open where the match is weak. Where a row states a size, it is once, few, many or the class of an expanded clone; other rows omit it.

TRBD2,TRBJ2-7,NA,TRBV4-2,TGTGCCAGCAGCCAATTAGCGGGAGAAGGCTACGAGCAGTACTTC,CASSQLAGEGYEQYF
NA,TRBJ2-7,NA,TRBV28,TGTGCCAGCAGTATGCCCCGGGGTCTAAACTACGAGCAGTACTTC,CASSMPRGLNYEQYF
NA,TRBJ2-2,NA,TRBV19,TGTGCCAGTAGTATAATTAGCGGAGGGGTCACCGGGGAGCTGTTTTTT,CASSIISGGVTGELFF
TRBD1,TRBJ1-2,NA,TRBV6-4,TGTGCCAGCAGTGACTCCATTCGGAACAGGGGGTTTTATGGCTACACCTTC,CASSDSIRNRGFYGYTF
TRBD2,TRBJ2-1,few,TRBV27,TGTGCCAGCAGTTTCATAAGCGGGGACGGCCGCGATGAGCAGTTCTTC,CASSFISGDGRDEQFF
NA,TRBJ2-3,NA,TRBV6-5,TGTGCCAGCAGGGAAACGCACGCCCGCACAGATACGCAGTATTTT,CASRETHARTDTQYF
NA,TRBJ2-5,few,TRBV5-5,TGTGCCAGCAGCTGGGGGACGGCCAGAGGATGGGAGACCCAGTACTTC,CASSWGTARGWETQYF
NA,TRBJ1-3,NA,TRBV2,TGTGCCAGCAGTGAAGCATCCAACACCATATATTTT,CASSEASNTIYF
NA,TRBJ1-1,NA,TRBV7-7,TGTGCCAGCAGCCTACAGGAGAACACTGAAGCTTTCTTT,CASSLQENTEAFF
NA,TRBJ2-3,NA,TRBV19,TGTGCCAGTAGTGAACACAGGGGACTCTCCACAGATACGCAGTATTTT,CASSEHRGLSTDTQYF
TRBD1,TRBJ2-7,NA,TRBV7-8,TGTGCCAGCAGCTTAGAGGGACAGACGCCGTCCAACTCCTACGAGCAGTACTTC,CASSLEGQTPSNSYEQYF
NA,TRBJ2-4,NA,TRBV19,TGTGCCAGTAGTATAGAAGGGGCAGGGCTAAAAAACATTCAGTACTTC,CASSIEGAGLKNIQYF
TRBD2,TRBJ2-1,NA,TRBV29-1,TGCAGCGGGACTAGCGGGAGCGATGAGCAGTTCTTC,CSGTSGSDEQFF
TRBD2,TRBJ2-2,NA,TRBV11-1,TGTGCCAGCAGCCCGCGGACTAGCGTCACCGGGGAGCTGTTTTTT,CASSPRTSVTGELFF
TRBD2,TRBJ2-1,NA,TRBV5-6,TGTGCCAGCAGTCGACTAGCGGGAAGTGAGCAGTTCTTC,CASSRLAGSEQFF
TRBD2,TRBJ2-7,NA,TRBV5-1,TGCGCCAGCGCGGGACTAGCGGGAGAAGAGCAGTACTTC,CASAGLAGEEQYF
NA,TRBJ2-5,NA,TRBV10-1,TGCGCCAGCAGTGAGGGGGAGACCCAGTACTTC,CASSEGETQYF
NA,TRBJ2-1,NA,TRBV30,TGTGCCTGGAGTGTCTTGTTCAATGAGCAGTTCTTC,CAWSVLFNEQFF
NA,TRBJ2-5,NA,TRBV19,TGTGCCAGTAGTATAGGAGGAGAGACCCAGTACTTC,CASSIGGETQYF
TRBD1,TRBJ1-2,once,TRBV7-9,TGTGCCAGCAGCTTTTCATGGGACAGGGGGGCCTATGGCTACACCTTC,CASSFSWDRGAYGYTF
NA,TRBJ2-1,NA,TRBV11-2,TGTGCCAGCAGCCCTTACGGGAGTCATGAGCAGTTCTTC,CASSPYGSHEQFF
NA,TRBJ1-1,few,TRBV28,TGTGCCAGCAGTTTTGGTCGGCGACGGGCTTTCTTT,CASSFGRRRAFF
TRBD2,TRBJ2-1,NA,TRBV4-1,TGCGCCAGCAGCCAAGACGGAGTAGCGGGTCCCTACAATGAGCAGTTCTTC,CASSQDGVAGPYNEQFF
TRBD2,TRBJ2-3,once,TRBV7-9,TGTGCCAGCAGCTTTGGGGCTAGCGGGAGCGCAGATACGCAGTATTTT,CASSFGASGSADTQYF
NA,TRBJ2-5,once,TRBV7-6,TGTGCCAGCAGCTTTGGGCGGTGGGAGACCCAGTACTTC,CASSFGRWETQYF